The subject of this entry is one T cell receptor (beta chain). These data originate in a study of blood T cell repertoires in COVID-19. Some clones are missing from TCRdb's copy, which holds only in-frame ones; the method was immunoSEQ multiplex PCR. The repertoire holds under 350,000 clones, with roughly 86% as singletons. Sequencing used peripheral blood. The clonotype comes from a woman younger than 45 with COVID-19, enrolled during active disease.

CDR3 sequence (DNA): TGTGCCAGCAGCCTAGGACAGGCCTCCTACGAGCAGTACTTC. Translation gives CASSLGQASYEQYF. The V and J genes are TRBV2 and TRBJ2-7, with TRBD1 matching over 7 bases. V was clipped by 6 bases and J by 0 bases; unmatched bases: 5. The CDR3 runs to 14 residues. Germline V gives CDR1 SNHLY, CDR2 FYNNEI.